One and the same sample provided the 7 T cell receptor beta chains below, sequenced in a study of blood T cells in healthy people across ages. Alongside a J-beta primer mix, a sample-barcoded 5' primer served in a second PCR lasting about 7 to 11 cycles. One entry per CDR3 protein, called by TCRdb with MiXCR from the 5' RACE reads. Among roughly 1.6 million distinct CDR3 sequences listed, almost 35% were seen once. Sample: blood. These receptors all come from a young woman in good health.

The chain is built from TRBV20-1 and TRBJ2-1, with TRBD1 as a possible D gene (6 bases). The J call may be wrong; the DNA end is better matched by TRBJ2-7. The CDR3 loop spans 16 amino acids. Germline CDR1 reads DFQATT; CDR2 reads SNEGSKA (reference sequence). CDR3 sequence: CSARARGGEGYNEQYF. The DNA of the CDR3 is TGCAGTGCTAGAGCCCGAGGGGGAGAAGGCTACAATGAGCAGTACTTC.

DNA for the CDR3: TGTGCCAGCAGTGTTGCCGGGACAGGGGGTTTCGCTGGAAACACCATATATTTT. This codes for CASSVAGTGGFAGNTIYF. The V gene is TRBV9, the J gene TRBJ1-3; 11 positions match TRBD1. This CDR3 is 18 amino acids long. The germline CDR1 and CDR2 sequences are SGDLS and YYNGEE. The V segment lost 5 bases and the J segment 2 bases; nucleotides outside the gene matches: 12.

Comments on this clonotype: A much more abundant neighbour one base away suggests this may be a read error. The chain combines TRBV6-6 with TRBJ2-1; the D gene is possibly TRBD2 (5 bases). Germline lookup yields CDR1 MNHNY and CDR2 SVGAGI (reference sequence). This CDR3 region has 13 residues. The DNA of the CDR3 is TGTGCCGGCAGTTACGGGGAATACAATGAGCAGTTCTTC. This gives the protein CAGSYGEYNEQFF.

V usage is TRBV20-1 and J usage is TRBJ2-7, with a tentative D call TRBD2 (6 bases). The germline CDR1 and CDR2 sequences are DFQATT and SNEGSKA (reference sequence). CDR3 length equals 12 residues. V lost 4 bases and J lost 9, with 16 bases in between. Here the CDR3 DNA reads TGCAGTGCTAAGGCAGGAGGGAGCGGGCAGTACTTC. The encoded protein is CSAKAGGSGQYF.

The chain recombines TRBV15 with TRBJ1-2; D not certain. V was pared by 1 base and J by 8 bases, with 8 bases between. The CDR3 loop spans 12 amino acids. Germline CDR1 reads LNHNV; CDR2 reads YYDKDF (reference sequence). The CDR3 DNA follows: TGTGCCACCAGCAGAGGGGAGAAGGGCTACACCTTC. This encodes CATSRGEKGYTF.

The genes are TRBV20-1 and TRBJ1-2; 8 bases map to TRBD1. The V and J ends lost 4 bases and 0 bases, in that order; junction bases with no gene match: 13. The CDR3 length is 17 residues. Germline lookup yields CDR1 DFQATT and CDR2 SNEGSKA (reference sequence). The CDR3 DNA reads TGCAGTGCTAACCCAGTGGCAGGGGGCGCACCTAACTATGGCTACACCTTC. It yields the protein CSANPVAGGAPNYGYTF.

This clonotype has only a few counts. The chain recombines TRBV21-1 with TRBJ2-1; the table's TRBD2 call for D was not verified on the DNA. TRBV21-1 is marked as a pseudogene. The CDR3 is 12 residues long. This CDR3 reads CASSNLGGEQFF. The CDR3 nucleotides read TGTGCCAGCAGCAACCTGGGAGGTGAGCAGTTCTTC.